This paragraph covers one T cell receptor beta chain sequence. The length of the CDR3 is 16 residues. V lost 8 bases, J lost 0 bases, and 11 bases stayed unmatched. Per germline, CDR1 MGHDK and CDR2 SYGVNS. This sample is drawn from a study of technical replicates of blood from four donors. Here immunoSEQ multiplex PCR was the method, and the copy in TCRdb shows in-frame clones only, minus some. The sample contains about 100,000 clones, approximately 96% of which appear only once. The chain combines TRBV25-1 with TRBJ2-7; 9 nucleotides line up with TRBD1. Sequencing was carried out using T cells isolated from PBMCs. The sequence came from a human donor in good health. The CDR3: CASGITGGLSSYEQYF. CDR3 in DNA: TGTGCCAGCGGAATAACAGGGGGCCTGAGCTCCTACGAGCAGTACTTC.